This paragraph reports one TCR beta chain. Its antigen is unknown. This record comes from a study of identical twins. Study observations and caveats: Cross-sectional statistics underpinned the conclusions; the same donors were not followed. Within beta out-of-frame sequences, the excess sharing observed between twins was weaker.

V dropped 10 bases and J dropped 3 bases, with 18 bases sitting between them. This CDR3 is built from 15 residues. TCRdb reprocessed the 5' RACE reads via MiXCR and lists one record per CDR3 protein. The repertoire includes about 700,000 distinct CDR3 sequences, around 6% of them detected once, and under 2% sits in the top ten. The sequence was obtained from a man younger than 35 in good health. This chain uses TRBV12-3 or TRBV12-4 with TRBJ2-2; D may correspond to TRBD1 or TRBD2 (6 bases each). Sequenced sample: naive T cells sorted from blood. As DNA, the CDR3 is TGTGCCAACAAGGAGGGGGTGTGGGACACCGGGGAGCTGTTTTTT. Amino acids: CANKEGVWDTGELFF.